The next 14 T cell receptor beta chains were all read from a single sample in a study of T cell responses to AZD1222 COVID-19 vaccine. Sequenced by immunoSEQ multiplex PCR; TCRdb stores in-frame clones only, minus some. The data contain approximately 220,000 clones, roughly 91% of them singletons. The sequencing used peripheral blood, collected on day 0 of MenACWY control vaccination. The receptors here all came from an adult in good health.

The gene calls are TRBV28 and TRBJ2-7; no clear D gene. The germline V gene encodes CDR1 MDHEN and CDR2 SYDVKM. This CDR3 is built from 12 residues. V lost 3 bases, J lost 6 bases, and 9 bases lay in between. DNA of the CDR3: TGTGCCAGCAGTTTCGACCGAACCGAGCAGTACTTC. Its protein is CASSFDRTEQYF.

The V and J genes are TRBV2 and TRBJ1-3; D not resolved. The CDR3 loop spans 15 amino acids. V was cut by 2 bases and J by 2 bases, with 10 bases left in between. The V gene's germline CDR1 is SNHLY and CDR2 FYNNEI. DNA for the CDR3: TGTGCCAGCAGTGAAATAGGGTTCCCTGGAAACACCATATATTTT. Its protein product is CASSEIGFPGNTIYF.

J is TRBJ2-3 and V is TRBV6-1; D unresolved. CDR1 and CDR2 from the germline V gene are MNHNS and SASEGT. Trimming stripped 6 bases from V and 5 bases from J, with 12 bases between. The CDR3 covers 13 residues. The CDR3 loop is CASSRLGEDTQYF. As DNA, the CDR3 is TGTGCCAGCAGCCGTCTCGGCGAAGATACGCAGTATTTT.

The chain recombines TRBV28 with TRBJ1-3; D perhaps matches TRBD1 (6 bases). The CDR3 consists of 18 residues. Deletions cut 1 base from V and 0 bases from J, with 16 bases between. Germline V gene data show CDR1 as MDHEN and CDR2 as SYDVKM. CDR3 residues: CASSLSVGAANSGNTIYF. Written as DNA, the CDR3 is TGTGCCAGCAGTTTATCGGTGGGGGCCGCTAACTCTGGAAACACCATATATTTT.

The rearrangement links TRBV1 to TRBJ2-1. TRBV1 is described as a pseudogene. The CDR3 loop spans 14 amino acids. CDR3 nucleotides: TGCACCACCGAAAGGGCAGTGAGCAACAATGAGCAGTTCTTC. Residues: CTTERAVSNNEQFF.

This chain links TRBV12-3 or TRBV12-4 with TRBJ1-5; D ambiguous. The CDR3 runs to 12 residues. V was shortened by 5 bases and J by 14 bases, with 16 bases between the two germline ends. The CDR3 protein is CASSPSDGSEHF. CDR3 nucleotides: TGTGCCAGCAGTCCCTCTGATGGTTCGGAGCATTTT.

The genes are TRBV5-1 and TRBJ2-3, with 7 positions matching TRBD1. The J segment lost 6 bases and the V segment lost 4 bases, leaving 8 bases of the junction unmatched. Germline V lookup: CDR1 SGHRS, CDR2 YFSETQ. The length of the CDR3 is 14 residues. This CDR3 is CASSPGTALDTQYF. The CDR3 bases are TGCGCCAGCAGCCCCGGGACAGCTTTGGATACGCAGTATTTT.

The chain recombines TRBV7-2 with TRBJ1-3; D not certain. V was shortened by 4 bases and J by 0 bases, with 7 bases between the two germline ends. This CDR3 is built from 14 residues. The germline CDR1 and CDR2 sequences are SGHTA and FQGNSA. The CDR3 DNA reads TGTGCCAGCAGCTCTCGTTCCTCTGGAAACACCATATATTTT. Protein product: CASSSRSSGNTIYF.

The chain has TRBV15 and TRBJ2-1, with 11 bases identical to TRBD2. The V segment lost 0 bases and the J segment 8 bases; nucleotides outside the gene matches: 3. CDR3 length: 15 amino acids. CDR1 is LNHNV, CDR2 YYDKDF, per germline (reference sequence). Written as DNA, the CDR3 is TGTGCCACCAGCAGAGATAGCGGGGGGGGTGATGAGCAGTTCTTC. This gives the protein CATSRDSGGGDEQFF. The full variable domain, with the rest looked up from reference TRBV15 and TRBJ2-1, is DAMVIQNPRYQVTQFGKPVTLSCSQTLNHNVMYWYQQKSSQAPKLLFHYYDKDFNNEADTPDNFQSRRPNTSFCFLDIRSPGLGDTAMYLCATSRDSGGGDEQFFGPGTRLTVL.

This clone was recorded only once. The chain joins TRBV5-1 to TRBJ1-1; 9 nucleotides line up with TRBD1. Germline trimming cut 0 bases from V and 5 bases from J; bases unmatched to any gene: 5. Germline V gene data show CDR1 as SGHRS and CDR2 as YFSETQ. This CDR3 comprises 15 residues. CDR3 amino acids: CASSLGDRDRTEAFF. The CDR3 nucleotides are TGCGCCAGCAGCTTGGGGGACAGGGATCGGACTGAAGCTTTCTTT.

This chain links TRBV6-6 with TRBJ1-5; maybe TRBD1 (5 bases). The germline V gene encodes CDR1 MNHNY and CDR2 SVGAGI (reference sequence). The V and J ends lost 7 bases and 5 bases respectively, with 15 bases between them. The CDR3 runs to 14 residues. CDR3 amino acids: CASIPGGGDQPQHF. The CDR3 bases are TGTGCCAGCATCCCGGGCGGGGGGGATCAGCCCCAGCATTTT.

The chain employs TRBV19 and TRBJ1-2; D is perhaps TRBD1 (6 bases). Trimming shortened V by 4 bases and J by 2 bases, and 8 bases separated the two germline ends. This CDR3 has 13 residues. Germline V gene sequence: CDR1 LNHDA, CDR2 SQIVND (reference sequence). CDR3 sequence: CASSKQGNYGYTF. CDR3 nucleotides: TGTGCCAGTAGTAAACAGGGAAACTATGGCTACACCTTC.

The chain's CDR3 is CAWSIGQGGTDTQYF. The CDR3 DNA sequence: TGTGCCTGGAGTATTGGACAGGGCGGCACAGATACGCAGTATTTT. The chain joins TRBV30 to TRBJ2-3; 8 positions match TRBD1. Germline values: CDR1 GTSNPN, CDR2 SVGIG (reference sequence). The CDR3 is made up of 15 amino acids. J was trimmed by 1 base and V by 2 bases; bases with no gene match: 5.

The chain couples TRBV4-1 to TRBJ1-5; no clear D. V shed 1 base and J shed 4 bases, with 11 bases lying between them. This CDR3 has 15 amino acids. Germline V gene sequence: CDR1 MGHRA, CDR2 YSYEKL. The CDR3 coding sequence is TGCGCCAGCAGCCAAGGGGCAGAGAAGAATCAGCCCCAGCATTTT. Protein: CASSQGAEKNQPQHF.